This T cell receptor (beta chain) was obtained from a study of T cells in Graves' hyperthyroidism and ophthalmopathy. Looking at the study overall: The blood sample was taken at first diagnosis, before treatment began.

This clonotype has ten or more counts. The study enrolled patients aged 18 to 65 with newly diagnosed hyperthyroidism of under 2 months' duration. It was at first hyperthyroidism diagnosis, before any ophthalmopathy symptoms, that the blood sample was taken. Cells are PBMCs isolated from about 10 ml of fresh blood. The CDR3 has 13 residues. Trimming took 4 bases from V and 11 from J, leaving 17 bases between them. Looked up from germline, CDR1 is SGHAT and CDR2 is FQDESV (reference sequence). RNA transcripts gave rise to amplified TCR beta CDR3 regions. The TCR CDR3 was amplified in a first-round RT-PCR using the HTBI primer set. TCRdb re-called the multiplex PCR reads with MiXCR, one entry per CDR3 protein. This table holds about 300,000 distinct CDR3 sequences, less than 30% found once.

Material: blood. The sequence was obtained from a man aged 35-49 years with Graves' hyperthyroidism that later progressed to Graves' ophthalmopathy. The chain is built from TRBV11-1 and TRBJ1-1, with unresolved D. CDR3 DNA sequence: TGTGCCAGCAGCTCAAATCAGAGGCCCAATGCTTTCTTT. This gives the protein CASSSNQRPNAFF.